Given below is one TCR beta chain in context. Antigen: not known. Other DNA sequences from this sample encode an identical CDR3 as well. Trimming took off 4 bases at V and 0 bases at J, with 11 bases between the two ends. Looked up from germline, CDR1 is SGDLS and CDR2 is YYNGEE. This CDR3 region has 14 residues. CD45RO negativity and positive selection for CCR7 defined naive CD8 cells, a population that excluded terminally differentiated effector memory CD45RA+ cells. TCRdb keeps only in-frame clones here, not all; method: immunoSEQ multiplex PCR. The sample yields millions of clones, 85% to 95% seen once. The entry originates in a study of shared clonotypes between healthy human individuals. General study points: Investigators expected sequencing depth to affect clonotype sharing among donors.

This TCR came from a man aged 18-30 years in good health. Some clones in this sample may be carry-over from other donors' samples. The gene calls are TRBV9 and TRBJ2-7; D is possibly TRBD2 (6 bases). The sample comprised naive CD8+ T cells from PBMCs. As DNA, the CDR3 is TGTGCCAGCAGCCCAGCGGGTAGCTCCTACGAGCAGTACTTC. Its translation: CASSPAGSSYEQYF.